This entry describes one T cell receptor beta chain. Antigen unknown. Germline and junction disagree at one end, which may indicate a read error. cDNA prepared by RNA extraction and subsequent reverse transcription served as the template for sequencing. Assay: immunoSEQ multiplex PCR; the TCRdb copy retains only in-frame clones and omits some. The sample holds about 3,600 clones, 70% to 75% seen once. The data were obtained in a study of CD8+ T cells in alopecia areata. Broader study findings: Scalp sample data also include resident alphabeta T cells from normal skin. Although TCR sharing was seen in mice, sharing across patients was less clear, possibly for HLA-related reasons.

This CDR3 region has 11 residues. Germline CDR1 and CDR2: MDHEN and SYDVKM. The sample taken for sequencing was skin. J is TRBJ1-5 and V is TRBV28; D gene ambiguous. The source of this sequence is a human donor in good health. CDR3 DNA sequence: TGTGCCAGCAGTTTAAAAACCCCCAAGGATTTT. The encoded protein is CASSLKTPKDF.